A single sample gave rise to the 7 T cell receptor beta chains below, sequenced in a study of CD8 T cells in Susac syndrome. After extraction with the RNeasy kit, about 0.5 to 1 ug of the RNA was reverse transcribed using random hexamers. TCRdb passed the immunoSEQ multiplex PCR reads through MiXCR, listing each CDR3 protein once. The sample has about 210,000 distinct CDR3 sequences; 94% are singletons. Sequenced sample: CD4+ T cells from PBMCs. The receptors originated from a human donor with Susac syndrome.

The rearrangement links TRBV6-1 to TRBJ2-1; D ambiguous. This CDR3 spans 13 amino acids. Per germline, CDR1 MNHNS and CDR2 SASEGT. V lost 2 bases and J lost 10, with 12 bases in between. The CDR3 DNA is TGTGCCAGCAGTGAACGGCCACCCACGGAGCAGTTCTTC. This encodes CASSERPPTEQFF.

The CDR3 protein is CASSYSLADTQYF. CDR3 nucleotide sequence: TGTGCCAGCAGTTACTCTCTGGCGGATACGCAGTATTTT. The chain uses TRBV6-5 and TRBJ2-3; D gene ambiguous. Germline-derived CDR1 and CDR2 are MNHEY and SVGAGI. The V end lost 0 bases, the J end lost 6 bases, and 7 bases lay between the germline ends. This CDR3 is built from 13 residues.

The rearrangement links TRBV5-6 to TRBJ2-5, with 12 bases fitting TRBD2. Germline V gene lookup returns CDR1 SGHDT and CDR2 YYEEEE. The CDR3 spans 15 residues. The V gene end was trimmed by 4 bases and the J gene end by 4 bases; junction bases not matched to a gene: 5. This chain's CDR3 is CASSPTGLAGETQYF. The DNA for the CDR3 is TGTGCCAGCAGCCCAACGGGACTAGCGGGAGAGACCCAGTACTTC.

The chain links TRBV12-3 or TRBV12-4 to TRBJ2-1; D is perhaps TRBD2 (6 bases). The CDR3 has 13 amino acids. Between the trimmed V and J ends, which lost 1 base and 8 bases, there was a span of 9 bases. CDR3 DNA: TGTGCCAGCAGTTTAGGCAGGAGGGATGAGCAGTTCTTC. The encoded protein is CASSLGRRDEQFF.

In the case of this clonotype: The germline gene is not matched at one end of the junction; a read error may be the cause. V gene TRBV20-1 combines with J gene TRBJ2-2, with TRBD1 as a possible D gene (5 bases). CDR1 DFQATT and CDR2 SNEGSKA come from the germline V gene (reference sequence). The CDR3 is 14 residues long. CDR3: CSAKQGSNTEELFF. The CDR3 nucleotides read TGCAGTGCTAAGCAGGGCTCGAACACCGAGGAGCTGTTTTTT.

This clonotype was observed once. V gene TRBV14 combines with J gene TRBJ2-7; D perhaps matches TRBD1 (6 bases). V shed 4 bases and J shed 4 bases, with 14 bases lying between them. This CDR3 region has 14 residues. Germline CDR1 and CDR2: SGHDN and FVKESK. CDR3 residues: CASSRIQTGYEQYF. CDR3 DNA sequence: TGTGCCAGCAGCCGAATCCAGACAGGATACGAGCAGTACTTC.

This chain connects TRBV29-1 to TRBJ2-5, with unresolved D. The V end was cut by 4 bases, the J end by 4 bases, with 7 bases between. Germline CDR1 SQVTM, CDR2 ANQGSEA. CDR3 length: 11 amino acids. The CDR3 nucleotides are TGCAGCGTTGGAGTGGTAGAGACCCAGTACTTC. Translating gives CSVGVVETQYF.